Sequencing of this T cell receptor (beta chain) was carried out in a study of T cells in Graves' hyperthyroidism and ophthalmopathy. RNA transcripts provided the source from which TCR beta CDR3 regions were amplified. First-round RT-PCR targeting the TCR CDR3 was performed with the HTBI primer set. Using its own MiXCR run on the multiplex PCR reads, TCRdb lists one record per CDR3 protein. The repertoire holds 690,000 or so distinct CDR3 sequences, with around 20% as singletons. This clonotype has a handful of counts. Germline loops: CDR1 DFQATT, CDR2 SNEGSKA (reference sequence). This CDR3 has 15 residues. V dropped 6 bases and J dropped 7; count of bases not matched to a gene: 12.

V and J are TRBV20-1 and TRBJ2-2; TRBD1 matches 9 bases. The receptor was isolated from a woman aged 50 to 60 with Graves' hyperthyroidism that later progressed to Graves' ophthalmopathy. Sequenced input: blood. Here the CDR3 DNA reads TGCAGTGCCAACATTCCGGGACAGGGTGTCGGGGAGCTGTTTTTT. As protein: CSANIPGQGVGELFF.